These T cell receptor beta chains were read from a single sample in a study of blood T cell repertoires in COVID-19. Only in-frame clones appear in the TCRdb table, and some are missing; sequencing was by immunoSEQ multiplex PCR. The table records around 140,000 clones, 87% of them present only once. The sequenced material came from peripheral blood. The source is a man aged 50 to 59 with active COVID-19. Both conserved end residues are part of each CDR3. Fields, in order: clone size, V gene, J gene, D gene, CDR3 protein, CDR3 DNA. A D gene is named only where the DNA matches it firmly. Clone size is stated in some rows and not others, as once, few, many or a class when expanded.

>once|TRBV3-1/TRBV3-2|TRBJ2-1|TRBD2
CASSKSVRGGGYNEQFF
TGTGCCAGCAGTAAAAGTGTGCGGGGGGGCGGCTACAATGAGCAGTTCTTC
>-|TRBV6-5|TRBJ1-2|TRBD1
CASRDSGQGSGYTF
TGTGCCAGCAGGGATTCGGGACAGGGTTCTGGCTACACCTTC
>-|TRBV5-4|TRBJ1-1|-
CASSPMNLRGNTEAFF
TGTGCCAGCAGCCCCATGAACCTTCGGGGGAACACTGAAGCTTTCTTT
>-|TRBV6-5|TRBJ2-1|TRBD1
CASSYPPGTGGNEQFF
TGTGCCAGCAGTTACCCCCCTGGGACAGGGGGCAATGAGCAGTTCTTC
>-|TRBV7-9|TRBJ2-3|TRBD2
CASTREGSTDTQYF
TGTGCCAGCACTCGGGAGGGGAGCACAGATACGCAGTATTTT
>once|TRBV27|TRBJ1-5|-
CASSLYGGDSNQPQHF
TGTGCCAGCAGTTTATACGGGGGAGATAGCAATCAGCCCCAGCATTTT
>-|TRBV11-3|TRBJ2-3|-
CASSPGADTQYF
TGTGCCAGCAGCCCGGGGGCAGATACGCAGTATTTT
>-|TRBV29-1|TRBJ2-5|TRBD2
CSVRGLSGGPSQTQYF
TGCAGCGTTAGGGGACTAAGCGGGGGCCCTTCCCAGACCCAGTACTTC
>-|TRBV5-4|TRBJ2-3|-
CASRHSSTDTQYF
TGTGCCAGCAGACATTCGAGCACAGATACGCAGTATTTT
>-|TRBV7-8|TRBJ1-1|TRBD1
CASSLGTGKGTEAFF
TGTGCCAGCAGCTTAGGGACAGGGAAGGGCACTGAAGCTTTCTTT
>-|TRBV7-2|TRBJ2-7|-
CASSFAQGNPYEQYF
TGTGCCAGCAGCTTTGCACAGGGCAACCCCTACGAGCAGTACTTC
>few|TRBV21-1|TRBJ1-4|-
CASRTPRDEKLFF
TGTGCCAGCAGAACTCCCAGGGATGAAAAACTGTTTTTT
>-|TRBV11-1|TRBJ2-7|TRBD1
CASSPDRREQYF
TGTGCCAGCAGCCCGGACAGGCGCGAGCAGTACTTC
>-|TRBV2|TRBJ1-2|TRBD1
CASRGTGVLYGYTF
TGTGCCAGCAGAGGGACAGGGGTTCTCTATGGCTACACCTTC
>-|TRBV27|TRBJ1-5|TRBD1
CASRTTGSSQPQHF
TGTGCCAGCAGAACGACAGGGTCGAGTCAGCCCCAGCATTTT
>-|TRBV6-6|TRBJ2-1|-
CASSPPEASQFF
TGTGCCAGCAGCCCCCCCGAGGCGTCCCAGTTCTTC
>-|TRBV19|TRBJ2-1|-
CASSLARTGRDEQFF
TGTGCCAGTAGTTTAGCTCGGACAGGGAGGGATGAGCAGTTCTTC
>-|TRBV19|TRBJ2-3|TRBD1
CASSYGGQGPQYF
TGTGCCAGTAGTTACGGGGGACAGGGACCGCAGTATTTT
>once|TRBV2|TRBJ1-2|TRBD1
CASSRSRQRDREGNYGYTF
TGTGCCAGCAGTCGTTCACGACAGCGGGACAGGGAGGGAAACTATGGCTACACCTTC
>-|TRBV3-1/TRBV3-2|TRBJ2-6|-
CASSQDGRMQYRPSGANVLTF
TGTGCCAGCAGCCAAGATGGGAGGATGCAGTATAGGCCCTCTGGGGCCAACGTCCTGACTTTC
>-|TRBV19|TRBJ2-2|TRBD2
CASSSLAVASGELFF
TGTGCCAGTAGTTCACTAGCGGTGGCCTCCGGGGAGCTGTTTTTT
>-|TRBV9|TRBJ2-1|-
CASSVGETGAHYNEQFF
TGTGCCAGCAGCGTAGGGGAGACAGGTGCTCACTACAATGAGCAGTTCTTC
>-|TRBV27|TRBJ2-7|-
CASSLSGGFPREQYF
TGTGCCAGCAGTTTATCAGGGGGTTTCCCCCGCGAGCAGTACTTC
>-|TRBV5-1|TRBJ1-1|TRBD1
CASSPWTGLNTEAFF
TGCGCCAGCAGCCCCTGGACAGGGCTGAACACTGAAGCTTTCTTT
>-|TRBV5-5|TRBJ1-2|-
CASRRWQGPQEKYGYTF
TGTGCCAGCAGGAGGTGGCAGGGCCCCCAGGAGAAGTATGGCTACACCTTC
>-|TRBV6-6|TRBJ2-4|-
CASSYDLAKNIQYF
TGTGCCAGCAGTTACGACTTAGCCAAAAACATTCAGTACTTC
>-|TRBV18|TRBJ1-5|TRBD1
CASTPAGDSGPQHF
TGTGCCAGCACCCCCGCTGGGGACAGCGGGCCCCAGCATTTT
>-|TRBV11-2|TRBJ2-7|-
CASSLDSQKKFSYEQYF
TGTGCCAGCAGCTTAGACTCCCAGAAGAAATTCTCCTACGAGCAGTACTTC
>few|TRBV11-3|TRBJ2-1|TRBD2
CASSRGLAGVGEQFF
TGTGCCAGCAGCCGTGGGCTAGCGGGGGTGGGTGAGCAGTTCTTC
>once|TRBV9|TRBJ1-2|-
CASSVVKGVRGYTF
TGTGCCAGCAGCGTAGTTAAAGGGGTGCGTGGCTACACCTTC
>-|TRBV9|TRBJ1-6|TRBD1
CASRPRDSSHSPLHF
TGTGCCAGCAGGCCCCGGGACAGCTCTCATTCACCCCTCCACTTT
>-|TRBV4-3|TRBJ2-1|-
CASSQDGSGSYNEQFF
TGCGCCAGCAGCCAAGACGGCAGCGGGTCCTACAATGAGCAGTTCTTC
>once|TRBV30|TRBJ2-4|TRBD1
CAWRVTGAAKNIQYF
TGTGCCTGGAGGGTCACAGGGGCAGCCAAAAACATTCAGTACTTC
>-|TRBV7-9|TRBJ2-5|TRBD2
CASSRRLAGGQETQYF
TGTGCCAGCAGCCGCCGACTAGCGGGGGGACAAGAGACCCAGTACTTC
>few|TRBV29-1|TRBJ1-1|-
CSAQGWGGTEAFF
TGCAGCGCACAGGGATGGGGTGGCACTGAAGCTTTCTTT
>-|TRBV12-5|TRBJ2-3|TRBD2
CASGPRFERGGTDTQYF
TGTGCTAGTGGTCCACGTTTTGAGCGGGGGGGGACAGATACGCAGTATTTT
>-|TRBV3-1/TRBV3-2|TRBJ2-7|TRBD1
CASSHRQGYEQYF
TGTGCCAGCAGCCATAGACAGGGCTACGAGCAGTACTTC
>-|TRBV4-3|TRBJ1-2|-
CASSQDGGGENYGYTF
TGCGCCAGCAGCCAAGATGGGGGGGGAGAGAACTATGGCTACACCTTC
>-|TRBV5-4|TRBJ1-3|-
CASRLTGSGNTIYF
TGTGCCAGCAGACTTACAGGGTCTGGAAACACCATATATTTT
>-|TRBV12-3/TRBV12-4|TRBJ2-7|-
CASSSGLYEQYF
TGTGCCAGCAGTTCTGGCCTTTACGAGCAGTACTTC
>-|TRBV18|TRBJ2-7|TRBD1
CASSPGQGVEQYF
TGTGCCAGCTCACCGGGACAGGGTGTAGAGCAGTACTTC
>-|TRBV6-5|TRBJ1-1|-
CASSFSHSFTEAFF
TGTGCCAGCAGTTTCTCGCACAGTTTCACTGAAGCTTTCTTT
>-|TRBV11-2|TRBJ2-7|-
CASSLGVFGYEQYF
TGTGCCAGCAGCCTCGGGGTTTTTGGCTACGAGCAGTACTTC
>-|TRBV19|TRBJ2-1|TRBD1
CASSETGTGAGEQFF
TGTGCCAGTAGTGAGACCGGGACAGGGGCCGGTGAGCAGTTCTTC
>-|TRBV27|TRBJ1-1|TRBD1
CASSLATGGNTEAFF
TGTGCCAGCAGTTTAGCGACAGGGGGAAACACTGAAGCTTTCTTT
>-|TRBV4-2|TRBJ2-2|TRBD2
CASSQNPGLAIANTGELFF
TGTGCCAGCAGCCAGAACCCGGGACTAGCGATCGCGAACACCGGGGAGCTGTTTTTT